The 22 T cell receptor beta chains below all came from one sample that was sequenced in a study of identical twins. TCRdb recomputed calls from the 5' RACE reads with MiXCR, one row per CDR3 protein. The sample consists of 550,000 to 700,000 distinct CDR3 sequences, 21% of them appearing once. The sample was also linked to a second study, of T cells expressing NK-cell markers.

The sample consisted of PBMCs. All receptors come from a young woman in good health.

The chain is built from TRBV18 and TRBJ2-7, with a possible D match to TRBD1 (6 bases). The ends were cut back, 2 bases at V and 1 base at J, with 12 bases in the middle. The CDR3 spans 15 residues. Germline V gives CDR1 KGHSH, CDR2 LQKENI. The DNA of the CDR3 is TGTGCCAGCTCACCAACACAGGGAAGTTCCTACGAGCAGTACTTC. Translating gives CASSPTQGSSYEQYF.

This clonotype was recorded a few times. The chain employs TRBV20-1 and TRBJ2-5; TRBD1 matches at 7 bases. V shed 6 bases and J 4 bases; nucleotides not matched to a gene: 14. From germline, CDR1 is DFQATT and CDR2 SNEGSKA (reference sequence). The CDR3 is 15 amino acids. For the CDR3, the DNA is TGCAGTGCAACGAGGTCGACAGGGTTTGGAGAGACCCAGTACTTC. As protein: CSATRSTGFGETQYF.

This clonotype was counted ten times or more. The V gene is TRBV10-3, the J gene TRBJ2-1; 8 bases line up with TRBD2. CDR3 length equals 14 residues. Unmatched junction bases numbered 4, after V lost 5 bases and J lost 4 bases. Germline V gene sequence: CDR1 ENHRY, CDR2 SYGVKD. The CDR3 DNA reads TGTGCCATCAGTCCGGGACTAGGATACAATGAGCAGTTCTTC. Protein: CAISPGLGYNEQFF.

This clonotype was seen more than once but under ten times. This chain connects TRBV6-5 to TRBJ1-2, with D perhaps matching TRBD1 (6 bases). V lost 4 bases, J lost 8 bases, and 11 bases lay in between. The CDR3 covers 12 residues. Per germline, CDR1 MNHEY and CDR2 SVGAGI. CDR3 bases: TGTGCCAGCAGTTCCTGGGACACGGGCTACACCTTC. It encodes CASSSWDTGYTF.

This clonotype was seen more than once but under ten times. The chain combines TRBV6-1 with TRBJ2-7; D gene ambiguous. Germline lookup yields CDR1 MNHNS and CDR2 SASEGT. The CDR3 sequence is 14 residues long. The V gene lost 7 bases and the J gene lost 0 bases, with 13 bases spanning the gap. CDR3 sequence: CASTSVTSSYEQYF. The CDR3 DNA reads TGTGCCAGCACGAGCGTGACGAGCTCCTACGAGCAGTACTTC.

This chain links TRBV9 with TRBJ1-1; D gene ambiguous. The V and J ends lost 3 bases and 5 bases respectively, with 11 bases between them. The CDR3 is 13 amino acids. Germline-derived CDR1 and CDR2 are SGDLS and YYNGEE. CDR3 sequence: CASSADGGTEAFF. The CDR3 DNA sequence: TGTGCCAGCAGCGCCGACGGAGGAACTGAAGCTTTCTTT.

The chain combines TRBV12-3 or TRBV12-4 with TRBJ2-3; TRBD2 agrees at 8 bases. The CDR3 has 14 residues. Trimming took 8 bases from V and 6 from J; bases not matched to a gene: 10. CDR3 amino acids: CASGSSGGLDTQYF. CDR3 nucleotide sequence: TGTGCCAGCGGATCATCGGGGGGGCTGGATACGCAGTATTTT.

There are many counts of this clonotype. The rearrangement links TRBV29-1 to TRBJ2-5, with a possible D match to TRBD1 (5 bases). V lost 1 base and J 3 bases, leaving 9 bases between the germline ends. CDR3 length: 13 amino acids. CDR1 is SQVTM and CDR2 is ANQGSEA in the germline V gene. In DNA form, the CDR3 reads TGCAGCGTTGAAGCCCAGGGTAAAGAGACCCAGTACTTC. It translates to CSVEAQGKETQYF.

Here the CDR3 reads CSVSLRGNTGELFF. CDR3 nucleotide sequence: TGCAGCGTCTCCCTCAGGGGGAACACCGGGGAGCTGTTTTTT. The chain carries TRBV29-1 and TRBJ2-2; perhaps TRBD1 as D (6 bases). V was clipped by 6 bases and J by 1 base, with 12 bases between them. This CDR3 contains 14 residues. Germline assignment: CDR1 SQVTM and CDR2 ANQGSEA.

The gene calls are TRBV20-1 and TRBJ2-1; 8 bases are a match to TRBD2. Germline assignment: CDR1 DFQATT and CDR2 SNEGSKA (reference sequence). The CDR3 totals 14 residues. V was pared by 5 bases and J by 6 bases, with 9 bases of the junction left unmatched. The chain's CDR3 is CSAQGSGRTNEQFF. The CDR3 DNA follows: TGCAGTGCTCAGGGGAGCGGGAGAACCAATGAGCAGTTCTTC.

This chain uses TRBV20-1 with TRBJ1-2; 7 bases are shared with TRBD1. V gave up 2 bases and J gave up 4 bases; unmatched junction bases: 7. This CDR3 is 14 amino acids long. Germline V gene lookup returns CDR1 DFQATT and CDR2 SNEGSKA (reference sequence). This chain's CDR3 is CSARKQGSPYGYTF. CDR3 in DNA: TGCAGTGCTAGAAAACAGGGGTCTCCCTATGGCTACACCTTC.

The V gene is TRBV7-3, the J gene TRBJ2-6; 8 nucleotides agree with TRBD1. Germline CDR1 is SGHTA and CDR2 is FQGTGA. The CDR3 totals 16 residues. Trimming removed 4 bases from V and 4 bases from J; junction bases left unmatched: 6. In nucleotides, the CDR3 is TGTGCCAGCAGCTCGCCGACAGGGGAAGGGGCCAACGTCCTGACTTTC. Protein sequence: CASSSPTGEGANVLTF.

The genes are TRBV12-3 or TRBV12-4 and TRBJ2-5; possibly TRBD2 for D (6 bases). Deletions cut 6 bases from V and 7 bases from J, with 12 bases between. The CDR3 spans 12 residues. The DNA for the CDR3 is TGTGCCAGCAGGGAGACTAGTTTGACCCAGTACTTC. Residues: CASRETSLTQYF.

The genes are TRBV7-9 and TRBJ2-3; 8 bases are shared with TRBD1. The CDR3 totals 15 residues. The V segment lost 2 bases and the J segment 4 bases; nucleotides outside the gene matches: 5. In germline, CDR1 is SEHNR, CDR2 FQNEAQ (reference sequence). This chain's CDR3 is CASSLWTGTADTQYF. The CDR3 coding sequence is TGTGCCAGCAGCTTATGGACAGGGACCGCAGATACGCAGTATTTT.

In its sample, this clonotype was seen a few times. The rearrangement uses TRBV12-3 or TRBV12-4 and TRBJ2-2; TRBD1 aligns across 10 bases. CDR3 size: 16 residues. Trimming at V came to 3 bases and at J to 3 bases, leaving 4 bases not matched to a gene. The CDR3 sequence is CASSLDGTGDTGELFF. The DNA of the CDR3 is TGTGCCAGCAGTTTGGATGGGACAGGGGACACCGGGGAGCTGTTTTTT.

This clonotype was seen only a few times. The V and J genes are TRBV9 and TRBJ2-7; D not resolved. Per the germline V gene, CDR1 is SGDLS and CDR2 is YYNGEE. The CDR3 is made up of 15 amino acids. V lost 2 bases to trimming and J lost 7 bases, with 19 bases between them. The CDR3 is CASSVTPHGASEQYF. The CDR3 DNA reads TGTGCCAGCAGCGTTACCCCCCACGGTGCCTCGGAGCAGTACTTC.

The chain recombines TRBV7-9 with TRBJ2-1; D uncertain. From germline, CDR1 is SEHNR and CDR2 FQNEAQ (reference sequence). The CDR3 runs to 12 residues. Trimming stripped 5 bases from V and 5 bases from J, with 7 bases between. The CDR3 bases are TGTGCCAGCAGCCCCCGGGACAATGAGCAGTTCTTC. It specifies CASSPRDNEQFF. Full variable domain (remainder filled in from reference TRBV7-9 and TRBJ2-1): DTGVSQNPRHKITKRGQNVTFRCDPISEHNRLYWYRQTLGQGPEFLTYFQNEAQLEKSRLLSDRFSAERPKGSFSTLEIQRTEQGDSAMYLCASSPRDNEQFFGPGTRLTVL.

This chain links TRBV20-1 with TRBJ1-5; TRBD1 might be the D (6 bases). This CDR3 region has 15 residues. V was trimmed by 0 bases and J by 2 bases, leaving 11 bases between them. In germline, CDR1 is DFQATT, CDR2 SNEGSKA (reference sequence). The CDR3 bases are TGCAGTGCTAGAGACTCGGGACAACGCAATCAGCCCCAGCATTTT. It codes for CSARDSGQRNQPQHF.

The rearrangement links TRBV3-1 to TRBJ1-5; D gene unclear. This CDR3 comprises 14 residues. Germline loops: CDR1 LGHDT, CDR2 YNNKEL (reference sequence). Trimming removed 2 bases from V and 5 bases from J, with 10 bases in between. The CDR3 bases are TGTGCCAGCAGCCAACTTCAGCGGTATCAGCCCCAGCATTTT. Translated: CASSQLQRYQPQHF.

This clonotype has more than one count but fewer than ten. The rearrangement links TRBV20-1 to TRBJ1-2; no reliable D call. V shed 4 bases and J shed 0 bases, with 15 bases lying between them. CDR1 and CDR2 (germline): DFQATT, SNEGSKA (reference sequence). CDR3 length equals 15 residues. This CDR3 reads CSATLGPLTNYGYTF. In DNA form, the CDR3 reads TGCAGTGCTACCCTTGGCCCACTTACTAACTATGGCTACACCTTC.

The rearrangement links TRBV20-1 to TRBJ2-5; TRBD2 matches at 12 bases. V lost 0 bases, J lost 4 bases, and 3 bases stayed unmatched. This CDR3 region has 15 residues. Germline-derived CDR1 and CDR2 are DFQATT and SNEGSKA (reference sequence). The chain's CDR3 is CSARDPSGRGETQYF. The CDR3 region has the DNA TGCAGTGCTAGAGATCCTAGCGGGAGGGGAGAGACCCAGTACTTC.

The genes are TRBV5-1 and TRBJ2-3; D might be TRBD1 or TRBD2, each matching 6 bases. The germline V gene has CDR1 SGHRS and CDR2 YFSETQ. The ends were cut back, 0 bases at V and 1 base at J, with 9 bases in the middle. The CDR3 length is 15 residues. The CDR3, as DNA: TGCGCCAGCAGCTTGGCAGGGGAGGGCACAGATACGCAGTATTTT. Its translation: CASSLAGEGTDTQYF. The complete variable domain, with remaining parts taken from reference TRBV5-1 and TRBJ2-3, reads KAGVTQTPRYLIKTRGQQVTLSCSPISGHRSVSWYQQTPGQGLQFLFEYFSETQRNKGNFPGRFSGRQFSNSRSEMNVSTLELGDSALYLCASSLAGEGTDTQYFGPGTRLTVL.